The 9 T cell receptor beta chains in this list originate from one sample, sequenced in a study of CD8 T cells in Susac syndrome. Random hexamers primed reverse transcription of about 0.45 to 1 ug RNA. In TCRdb, the immunoSEQ multiplex PCR reads were re-called with MiXCR into one record per CDR3 protein. Among over 150,000 distinct CDR3 sequences listed, 85% to 95% were seen once. Source material: CD4+ T cells from PBMCs. These receptors were taken from a human donor with Susac syndrome.

The chain employs TRBV12-3 or TRBV12-4 and TRBJ1-4, with D possibly TRBD1 on 5 matching bases. The CDR3 has 13 amino acids. V was trimmed by 5 bases and J by 10 bases, leaving 14 bases between them. The CDR3 is CASSRDALGKLFF. CDR3 DNA sequence: TGTGCCAGCAGTCGGGACGCACTTGGAAAACTGTTTTTT.

The chain carries TRBV28 and TRBJ2-7, with D tentatively TRBD1 or TRBD2 (7 bases each). CDR3 size: 15 residues. The germline V and J ends were trimmed by 4 bases and 11 bases, with 24 bases remaining between them. Per the germline V gene, CDR1 is MDHEN and CDR2 is SYDVKM. CDR3 sequence (DNA): TGTGCCAGCAGTTCGTCCACCGCGCAGGGGGGGAGTGAGTACTTC. Its translation: CASSSSTAQGGSEYF.

The V gene is TRBV5-1, the J gene TRBJ2-3; D might be TRBD2 (6 bases). The CDR3 runs 14 residues. The V and J ends lost 2 bases and 5 bases respectively, with 12 bases between them. The germline gives CDR1 SGHRS, CDR2 YFSETQ. In DNA, the CDR3 is TGCGCCAGCAGCTTTACTAGCTCTAAAGATACGCAGTATTTT. Translating gives CASSFTSSKDTQYF.

The rearrangement joins TRBV19 to TRBJ2-7, with a weak D call TRBD1 (5 bases). V gave up 5 bases and J gave up 2 bases, with 10 bases separating them. The CDR3 has 13 amino acids. Germline CDR1 reads LNHDA; CDR2 reads SQIVND (reference sequence). The CDR3 DNA follows: TGTGCCAGTAGTGTGACAGCCCCCTACGAGCAGTACTTC. Its translation is CASSVTAPYEQYF.

The chain has TRBV30 and TRBJ1-1, with 7 bases matching TRBD1. The germline V gene encodes CDR1 GTSNPN and CDR2 SVGIG (reference sequence). The CDR3 is made up of 13 amino acids. The J segment lost 0 bases and the V segment lost 5 bases, leaving 3 bases of the junction unmatched. In nucleotides, the CDR3 is TGTGCCTGGCGGGGACAGATGAACACTGAAGCTTTCTTT. Amino acids: CAWRGQMNTEAFF.

The genes are TRBV28 and TRBJ1-3; D possibly corresponds to TRBD1 (6 bases). The germline gives CDR1 MDHEN, CDR2 SYDVKM. CDR3 length equals 14 residues. Trimming removed 8 bases at V and 0 bases at J, with 11 bases between. CDR3 DNA sequence: TGTGCCAGCTTGATACAGGGCTCTGGAAACACCATATATTTT. Protein: CASLIQGSGNTIYF.

The CDR3 reads CAWGLGGSQPQHF. In nucleotides, the CDR3 is TGTGCCTGGGGCCTCGGAGGGAGTCAGCCCCAGCATTTT. The chain employs TRBV30 and TRBJ1-5; D ambiguous. The CDR3 covers 13 residues. Germline V CDR1 and CDR2: GTSNPN, SVGIG (reference sequence). Deletions cut 5 bases from V and 6 bases from J, with 14 bases between.

The V gene is TRBV5-1, the J gene TRBJ1-1; D remains unclear. The CDR3 consists of 14 residues. Trimming shortened V by 8 bases and J by 5 bases, and 19 bases separated the two germline ends. CDR1 is SGHRS and CDR2 is YFSETQ in the germline V gene. The CDR3 spells CASKPPGIGTEAFF. The CDR3 DNA is TGCGCCAGTAAACCGCCGGGAATTGGAACTGAAGCTTTCTTT.

The rearrangement links TRBV6-1 to TRBJ1-3; a possible D gene is TRBD1 (6 bases). The CDR3 totals 17 residues. Germline V gene data show CDR1 as MNHNS and CDR2 as SASEGT. V shed 5 bases and J shed 4 bases, with 21 bases lying between them. CDR3 DNA: TGTGCCAGCAGTCTGGAAGGGGAGGGGGTTACGGGAAACACCATATATTTT. It yields the protein CASSLEGEGVTGNTIYF.